The 20 T cell receptor beta chains below all came from one sample that was sequenced in a study of T cell clones after liver transplantation. This table comes from immunoSEQ multiplex PCR, and its TCRdb copy is limited to in-frame clones, with some not included. The sample gives more than 65,000 clones, 80% of which show up once; approximately 0.77% is in the top ten. The source was CD4+ T cells from blood, collected 12 months after liver transplant. These receptors all stem from a human patient who received a liver transplant. Certain T cells may be donor cells from the graft.

This clone showed up just a few times. This chain connects TRBV30 to TRBJ2-1; no clear D. Germline CDR1 reads GTSNPN; CDR2 reads SVGIG (reference sequence). The CDR3 is 16 amino acids. The ends were cut back, 0 bases at V and 5 bases at J, with 17 bases in the middle. In DNA, the CDR3 is TGTGCCTGGAGTGTACGTAAGCGACGGGTAGACAATGAGCAGTTCTTC. Protein product: CAWSVRKRRVDNEQFF.

The CDR3 protein is CASSLMATGELFF. As DNA, the CDR3 is TGTGCCAGCAGCTTAATGGCAACCGGGGAGCTGTTTTTT. The V and J genes are TRBV11-2 and TRBJ2-2; no clear D. V lost 2 bases, J lost 5 bases, and 6 bases lay in between. CDR3 length: 13 residues. CDR1 is SGHAT and CDR2 is FQNNGV in the germline V gene.

J is TRBJ2-7 and V is TRBV5-1; TRBD1 aligns across 7 bases. The J segment lost 6 bases and the V segment lost 2 bases, leaving 11 bases of the junction unmatched. This CDR3 has 15 residues. Germline CDR1 and CDR2: SGHRS and YFSETQ. The CDR3 is CASSFQDRRRSEQYF. CDR3 nucleotide sequence: TGCGCCAGCAGCTTCCAGGACAGGCGCCGTAGCGAGCAGTACTTC.

The chain joins TRBV5-1 to TRBJ2-3, with TRBD2 matching 10 bases. The CDR3 has 14 residues. Trimming at V came to 4 bases and at J to 4 bases, leaving 3 bases not matched to a gene. Germline V gene sequence: CDR1 SGHRS, CDR2 YFSETQ. DNA of the CDR3: TGCGCCAGCAGCGGGACTAGCGATGCAGATACGCAGTATTTT. Its protein is CASSGTSDADTQYF.

The V gene is TRBV5-1, the J gene TRBJ2-3; tentatively, D is TRBD1 or TRBD2 (5 bases each). Germline loops: CDR1 SGHRS, CDR2 YFSETQ. This CDR3 has 14 amino acids. Trimming took off 5 bases at V and 2 bases at J, with 12 bases between the two ends. The DNA for the CDR3 is TGCGCCAGCAGTTACGGGACCCTCACAGATACGCAGTATTTT. It specifies CASSYGTLTDTQYF.

The rearrangement joins TRBV7-3 to TRBJ1-2; D unresolved. V was cut by 1 base and J by 5 bases, with 5 bases left in between. The CDR3 extends over 12 amino acids. The germline V gene encodes CDR1 SGHTA and CDR2 FQGTGA. The CDR3 region is CASSLNGYGYTF. The CDR3 DNA reads as TGTGCCAGCAGCTTAAACGGGTATGGCTACACCTTC.

The V gene is TRBV5-1, the J gene TRBJ2-6; perhaps TRBD2 as D (6 bases). CDR3 size: 17 residues. The germline V gene encodes CDR1 SGHRS and CDR2 YFSETQ. The V end lost 4 bases, the J end lost 0 bases, and 14 bases lay between the germline ends. The CDR3 nucleotides are TGCGCCAGCAGCAGGGACTCGCAGAGCTCTGGGGCCAACGTCCTGACTTTC. Residues: CASSRDSQSSGANVLTF.

The chain combines TRBV7-9 with TRBJ2-7; 7 nucleotides line up with TRBD2. Germline V gene data show CDR1 as SEHNR and CDR2 as FQNEAQ (reference sequence). V trimming: 2 bases; J trimming: 5 bases; junction bases outside the gene matches: 6. This CDR3 contains 14 residues. The CDR3 protein is CASSLNGRSHEQYF. For the CDR3, the DNA is TGTGCCAGCAGCTTAAACGGGAGGTCCCACGAGCAGTACTTC.

The chain links TRBV29-1 to TRBJ1-1; D is undetermined. Germline-derived CDR1 and CDR2 are SQVTM and ANQGSEA. Trimming took off 7 bases at V and 1 base at J, with 10 bases between the two ends. The CDR3 consists of 12 residues. Written as DNA, the CDR3 is TGCAGCGGAGCCGCGGGGAACACTGAAGCTTTCTTT. Translating it yields CSGAAGNTEAFF.

CDR3 nucleotides: TGCAGCGCATCTCGGGACTACAATGAGCAGTTCTTC. Residues: CSASRDYNEQFF. The gene calls are TRBV29-1 and TRBJ2-1, with D possibly being TRBD2 (5 bases). Trimming cost V 7 bases and J 3 bases, with 10 bases left between them. The CDR3 has 12 amino acids. Per the germline V gene, CDR1 is SQVTM and CDR2 is ANQGSEA.

This clone was observed a single time. V gene TRBV28 combines with J gene TRBJ2-1; TRBD2 aligns across 13 bases. J gave up 8 bases and V 4 bases, and 5 bases lay outside the gene matches. The CDR3 consists of 15 residues. The germline CDR1 and CDR2 sequences are MDHEN and SYDVKM. CDR3 DNA: TGTGCCAGCAGTTGGGGACTAGCGGGACGGGATGAGCAGTTCTTC. Residues: CASSWGLAGRDEQFF.

This clone was seen once. The rearrangement links TRBV5-1 to TRBJ2-2; 8 bases map to TRBD2. This CDR3 region has 15 residues. Unmatched junction bases numbered 5, after V lost 4 bases and J lost 3 bases. Germline V gives CDR1 SGHRS, CDR2 YFSETQ. Here the CDR3 reads CASSRAGGYTGELFF. In DNA, the CDR3 is TGCGCCAGCAGCCGGGCGGGGGGATACACCGGGGAGCTGTTTTTT.

The J gene is TRBJ2-7, the V gene TRBV10-3, with D perhaps TRBD1 or TRBD2 (6 bases each). Germline CDR1 and CDR2: ENHRY and SYGVKD. The CDR3 runs 14 residues. Trimming cost V 6 bases and J 9 bases, with 21 bases left between them. This CDR3 is CAIRQGTPPRGQYF. In DNA, the CDR3 is TGTGCCATCAGGCAGGGGACTCCCCCTCGTGGGCAGTACTTC.

The chain employs TRBV28 and TRBJ2-7; 9 positions match TRBD1. Germline CDR1 is MDHEN and CDR2 is SYDVKM. V shed 6 bases and J 5 bases; nucleotides not matched to a gene: 5. The CDR3 is 13 amino acids. The CDR3, as DNA: TGTGCCAGCAGGCGGACAGGGGCGCACGAGCAGTACTTC. Amino acid sequence: CASRRTGAHEQYF. Full variable domain (rest looked up from reference TRBV28 and TRBJ2-7): DVKVTQSSRYLVKRTGEKVFLECVQDMDHENMFWYRQDPGLGLRLIYFSYDVKMKEKGDIPEGYSVSREKKERFSLILESASTNQTSMYLCASRRTGAHEQYFGPGTRLTVT.

The V and J genes are TRBV7-2 and TRBJ2-5, with unresolved D. Trimming removed 4 bases from V and 1 base from J, with 4 bases in between. The CDR3 covers 12 residues. Germline V CDR1 and CDR2: SGHTA, FQGNSA. Here the CDR3 reads CASSWAQETQYF. For the CDR3, the DNA is TGTGCCAGCAGCTGGGCCCAAGAGACCCAGTACTTC.

The chain is built from TRBV2 and TRBJ2-7; TRBD1 matches at 8 bases. Germline trimming cut 7 bases from V and 7 bases from J; bases unmatched to any gene: 27. The germline gives CDR1 SNHLY, CDR2 FYNNEI. The CDR3 sequence is 19 residues long. In DNA form, the CDR3 reads TGTGCCAGCACCTACGCCGCCGCCGCCTCAGGAGGGACAGGCGGGGAGCAGTACTTC. Translation gives CASTYAAAASGGTGGEQYF.

The rearrangement links TRBV6-1 to TRBJ2-7, with a possible D match to TRBD1 (5 bases). The CDR3 consists of 15 residues. The germline gives CDR1 MNHNS, CDR2 SASEGT. Trimming shortened V by 1 base and J by 3 bases, and 13 bases separated the two germline ends. The CDR3 DNA reads as TGTGCCAGCAGTGAAGGGGCAGGGAATCGCTACGAGCAGTACTTC. This encodes CASSEGAGNRYEQYF.

Only one count was recorded for this clone. The chain links TRBV29-1 to TRBJ2-1; TRBD2 agrees at 9 bases. V lost 7 bases and J lost 0; bases outside the gene matches: 4. Germline CDR1 reads SQVTM; CDR2 reads ANQGSEA. The CDR3 spans 14 residues. The CDR3: CSGDSGSSYNEQFF. The CDR3 DNA is TGCAGCGGCGATAGCGGGAGCTCCTACAATGAGCAGTTCTTC.

V is TRBV18 and J is TRBJ1-1; D ambiguous. The CDR3 has 16 residues. The germline V gene encodes CDR1 KGHSH and CDR2 LQKENI. Trimming cost V 0 bases and J 4 bases, with 15 bases left between them. CDR3 protein: CASSPPVSRIRTEAFF. Here the CDR3 DNA reads TGTGCCAGCTCACCACCGGTCAGTCGAATTCGCACTGAAGCTTTCTTT.

A note on this clone: The same CDR3 arises from other DNA sequences in this sample as well. The CDR3 loop is CASSPDRNYGYTF. CDR3 nucleotides: TGTGCCAGCAGCCCCGACAGGAACTATGGCTACACCTTC. This chain connects TRBV7-2 to TRBJ1-2, with D possibly matching TRBD1 (6 bases). Germline V lookup: CDR1 SGHTA, CDR2 FQGNSA. The CDR3 is 13 amino acids. The V and J ends lost 5 bases and 2 bases respectively, with 9 bases between them.